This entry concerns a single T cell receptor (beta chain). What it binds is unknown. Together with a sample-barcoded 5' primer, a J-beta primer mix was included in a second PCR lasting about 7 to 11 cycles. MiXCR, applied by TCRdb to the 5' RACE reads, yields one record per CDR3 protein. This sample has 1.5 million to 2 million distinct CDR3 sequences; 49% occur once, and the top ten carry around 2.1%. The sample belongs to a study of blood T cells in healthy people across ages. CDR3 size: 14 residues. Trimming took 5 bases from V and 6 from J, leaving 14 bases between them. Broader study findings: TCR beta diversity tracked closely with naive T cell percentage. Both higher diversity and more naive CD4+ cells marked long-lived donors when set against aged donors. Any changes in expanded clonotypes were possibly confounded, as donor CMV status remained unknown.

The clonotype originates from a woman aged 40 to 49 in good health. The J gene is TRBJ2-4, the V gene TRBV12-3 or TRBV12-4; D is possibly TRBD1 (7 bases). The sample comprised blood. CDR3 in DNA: TGTGCCAGCAGTCCGCTTCAGGGGGGAAACATTCAGTACTTC. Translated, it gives CASSPLQGGNIQYF.